This T cell receptor beta chain comes out of a study of Tregs in tolerant kidney transplant recipients. Regulatory T cells were sorted from thawed PBMCs rested overnight at 37°C with approximately 180 IU/ml IL-2. Between the trimmed V and J ends, which lost 7 bases and 1 base, there was a span of 20 bases. Germline V lookup: CDR1 ENHRY, CDR2 SYGVKD. This CDR3 has 17 residues. Measured with immunoSEQ multiplex PCR; TCRdb has only the in-frame clones, and not every one. The sample carries 50,000 to 80,000 clones, approximately 98% recorded once. The gene calls are TRBV10-3 and TRBJ1-3; D uncertain. The source of this sequence is a human donor who received a combined kidney and bone marrow transplant. Sequencing was performed on Tregs from blood, taken before the transplant. CDR3: CAIISTPDGSSGNTIYF. The DNA of the CDR3 is TGTGCCATCATTTCTACCCCGGACGGGAGTTCTGGAAACACCATATATTTT.